The entry that follows covers one T cell receptor beta chain sequence. What it recognizes is unknown. Unique molecular identifiers were carried by the TCR beta cDNA libraries. TCRdb reprocessed the PCR reads via MiXCR and lists one record per CDR3 protein. The table includes about 770,000 distinct CDR3 sequences, about half detected once. The data are from a study of post-analysis software for immune sequencing data. Overall study results and limits: Diversity measured as normalized Chao1 was significantly lower in multiple sclerosis patients than in controls. About five TRBV segments, including TRBV5-6, TRBV5-1 and TRBV20-1, were more frequent in patients than controls.

Germline V gives CDR1 SGHDT, CDR2 YYEEEE. The CDR3 runs to 15 residues. Trimming cost V 2 bases and J 4 bases, with 15 bases left between them. This sequence was found in a girl aged 10-17 years with multiple sclerosis. V usage is TRBV5-6 and J usage is TRBJ1-2, with D tentatively TRBD1 (6 bases). Specimen: blood. The CDR3, as DNA: TGTGCCAGCAGCTTCCAATTGCGAGGGGGCTATGGCTACACCTTC. It encodes CASSFQLRGGYGYTF. Looking up the rest from reference TRBV5-6 and TRBJ1-2 gives the full variable domain: DAGVTQSPTHLIKTRGQQVTLRCSPKSGHDTVSWYQQALGQGPQFIFQYYEEEERQRGNFPDRFSGHQFPNYSSELNVNALLLGDSALYLCASSFQLRGGYGYTFGSGTRLTVV.